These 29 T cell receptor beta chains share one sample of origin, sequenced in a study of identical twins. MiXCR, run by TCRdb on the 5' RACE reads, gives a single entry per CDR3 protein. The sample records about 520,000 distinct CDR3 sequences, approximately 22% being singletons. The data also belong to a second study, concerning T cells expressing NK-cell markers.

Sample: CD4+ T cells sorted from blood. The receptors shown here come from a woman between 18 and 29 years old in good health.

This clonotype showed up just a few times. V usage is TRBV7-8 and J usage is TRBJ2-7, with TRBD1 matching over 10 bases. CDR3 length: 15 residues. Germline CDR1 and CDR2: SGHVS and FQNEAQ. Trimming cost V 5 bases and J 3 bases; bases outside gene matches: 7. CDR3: CASSPMGQGFYEQYF. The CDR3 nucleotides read TGTGCCAGCAGCCCAATGGGACAGGGGTTCTACGAGCAGTACTTC.

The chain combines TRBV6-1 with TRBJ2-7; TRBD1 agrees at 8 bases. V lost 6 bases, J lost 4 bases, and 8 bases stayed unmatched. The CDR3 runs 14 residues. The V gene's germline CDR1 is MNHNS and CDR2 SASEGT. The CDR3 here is CASRRTGTLYEQYF. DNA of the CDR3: TGTGCCAGCAGGCGGACAGGGACATTATACGAGCAGTACTTC.

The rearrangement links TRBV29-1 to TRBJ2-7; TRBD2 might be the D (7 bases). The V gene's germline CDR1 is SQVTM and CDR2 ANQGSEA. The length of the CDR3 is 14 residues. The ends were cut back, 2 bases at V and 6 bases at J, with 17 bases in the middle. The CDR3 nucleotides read TGCAGCGTTGAAAGGAGCAGGGGAGGGTCCGAGCAGTACTTC. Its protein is CSVERSRGGSEQYF.

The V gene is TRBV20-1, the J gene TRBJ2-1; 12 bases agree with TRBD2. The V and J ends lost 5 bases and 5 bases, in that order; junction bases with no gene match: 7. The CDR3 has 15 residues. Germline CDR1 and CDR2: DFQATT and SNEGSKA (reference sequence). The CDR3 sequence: CSALLAGGPHNEQFF. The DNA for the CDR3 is TGCAGTGCTCTCCTAGCGGGAGGGCCCCACAATGAGCAGTTCTTC.

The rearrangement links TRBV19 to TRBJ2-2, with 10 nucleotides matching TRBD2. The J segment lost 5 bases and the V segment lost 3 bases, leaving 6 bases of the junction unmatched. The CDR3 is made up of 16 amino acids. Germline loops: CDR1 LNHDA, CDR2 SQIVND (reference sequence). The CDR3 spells CASSISLAGETGELFF. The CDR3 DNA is TGTGCCAGTAGTATTTCGCTAGCGGGAGAAACCGGGGAGCTGTTTTTT.

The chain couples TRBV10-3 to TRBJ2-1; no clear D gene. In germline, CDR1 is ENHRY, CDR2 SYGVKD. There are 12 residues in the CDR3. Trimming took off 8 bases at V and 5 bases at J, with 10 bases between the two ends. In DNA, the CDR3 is TGTGCCATCTCGCCTAGAGACAATGAGCAGTTCTTC. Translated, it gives CAISPRDNEQFF.

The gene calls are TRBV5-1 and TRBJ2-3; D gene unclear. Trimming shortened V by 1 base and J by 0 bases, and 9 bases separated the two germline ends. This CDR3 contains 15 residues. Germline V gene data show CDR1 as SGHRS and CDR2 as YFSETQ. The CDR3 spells CASSLLLASTDTQYF. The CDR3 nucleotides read TGCGCCAGCAGCTTGCTTCTGGCTAGCACAGATACGCAGTATTTT.

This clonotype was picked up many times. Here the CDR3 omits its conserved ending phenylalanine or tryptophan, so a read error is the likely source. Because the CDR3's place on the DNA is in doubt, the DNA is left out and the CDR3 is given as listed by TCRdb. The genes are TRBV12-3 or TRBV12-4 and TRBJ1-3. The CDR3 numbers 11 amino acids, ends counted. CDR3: CASSRTVQLIV.

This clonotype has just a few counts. CDR3 in DNA: TGTGCCAGCAGCCCGAGATGGGGAGGCACTGAAGCTTTCTTT. Its translation is CASSPRWGGTEAFF. This chain uses TRBV7-2 with TRBJ1-1; D gene ambiguous. Germline CDR1 is SGHTA and CDR2 is FQGNSA. The CDR3 consists of 14 residues. V lost 5 bases, J lost 4 bases, and 14 bases lay in between. Full variable domain (outside the CDR3, taken from reference TRBV7-2 and TRBJ1-1): GAGVSQSPSNKVTEKGKDVELRCDPISGHTALYWYRQSLGQGLEFLIYFQGNSAPDKSGLPSDRFSAERTGGSVSTLTIQRTQQEDSAVYLCASSPRWGGTEAFFGQGTRLTVV.

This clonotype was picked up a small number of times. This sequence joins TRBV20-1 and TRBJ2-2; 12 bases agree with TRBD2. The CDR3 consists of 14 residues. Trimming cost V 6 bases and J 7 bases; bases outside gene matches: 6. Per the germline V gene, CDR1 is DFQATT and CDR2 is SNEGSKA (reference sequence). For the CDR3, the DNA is TGCAGTGCCCCCGCGGGACTAGCGGGCGGGGAGCTGTTTTTT. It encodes CSAPAGLAGGELFF.

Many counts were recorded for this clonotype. As DNA, the CDR3 is TGTGCCATCATACTAGCGGAAACCTACGAGCAGTACTTC. It translates to CAIILAETYEQYF. V gene TRBV12-3 or TRBV12-4 combines with J gene TRBJ2-7; TRBD2 aligns across 8 bases. There are 13 residues in the CDR3. V was pared by 10 bases and J by 2 bases, with 7 bases of the junction left unmatched.

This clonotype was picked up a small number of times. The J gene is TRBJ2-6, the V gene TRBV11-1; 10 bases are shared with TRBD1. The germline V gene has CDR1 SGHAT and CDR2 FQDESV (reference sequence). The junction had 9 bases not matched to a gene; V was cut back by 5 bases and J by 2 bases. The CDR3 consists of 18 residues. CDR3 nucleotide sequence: TGTGCCAGCAGCCCCCAGCGGGACAGGGGAGCTGGGGCCAACGTCCTGACTTTC. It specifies CASSPQRDRGAGANVLTF.

The CDR3 spells CASSLRRQGEGNTEAFF. The DNA of the CDR3 is TGTGCCAGCAGCTTACGACGACAGGGAGAAGGGAACACTGAAGCTTTCTTT. The genes are TRBV7-8 and TRBJ1-1; 7 nucleotides match TRBD1. The CDR3 covers 17 residues. Trimming cost V 2 bases and J 1 base; bases outside gene matches: 10. Germline lookup yields CDR1 SGHVS and CDR2 FQNEAQ.

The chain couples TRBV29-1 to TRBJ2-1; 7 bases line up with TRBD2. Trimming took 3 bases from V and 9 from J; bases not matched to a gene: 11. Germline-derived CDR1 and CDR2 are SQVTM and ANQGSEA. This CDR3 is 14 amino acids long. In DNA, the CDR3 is TGCAGCGTTGATAGAAACGGGGGGTCCCGTGAGCAGTTCTTC. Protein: CSVDRNGGSREQFF.

The CDR3 loop is CSARTSGTSYNEQFF. In DNA form, the CDR3 reads TGCAGTGCTAGGACTAGCGGGACCTCCTACAATGAGCAGTTCTTC. The gene calls are TRBV20-1 and TRBJ2-1; 11 bases line up with TRBD2. This CDR3 comprises 15 residues. The V gene's germline CDR1 is DFQATT and CDR2 SNEGSKA (reference sequence). The V segment lost 3 bases and the J segment 0 bases; nucleotides outside the gene matches: 1.

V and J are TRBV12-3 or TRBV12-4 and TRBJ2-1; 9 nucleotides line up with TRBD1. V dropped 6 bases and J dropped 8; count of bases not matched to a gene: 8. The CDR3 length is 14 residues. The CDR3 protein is CASRDRGAVHEQFF. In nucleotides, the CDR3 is TGTGCCAGCAGGGACAGGGGCGCTGTCCATGAGCAGTTCTTC.

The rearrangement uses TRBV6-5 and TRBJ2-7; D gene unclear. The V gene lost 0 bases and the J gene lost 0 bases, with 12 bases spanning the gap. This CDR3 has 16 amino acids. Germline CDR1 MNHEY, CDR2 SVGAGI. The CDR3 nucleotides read TGTGCCAGCAGTTACTCGATACCCCCCAGCTCCTACGAGCAGTACTTC. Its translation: CASSYSIPPSSYEQYF.

CDR3 sequence: CASSLTTVQETQYF. CDR3 sequence (DNA): TGTGCCAGCAGCCTAACTACAGTTCAAGAGACCCAGTACTTC. This sequence joins TRBV7-7 and TRBJ2-5, with no clear D. Germline CDR1 reads SSHAT; CDR2 reads FNYEAQ (reference sequence). This CDR3 spans 14 amino acids. V was pared by 5 bases and J by 2 bases, with 12 bases between. Full variable domain (outside the CDR3, taken from reference TRBV7-7 and TRBJ2-5): GAGVSQSPRYKVTKRGQDVTLRCDPISSHATLYWYQQALGQGPEFLTYFNYEAQPDKSGLPSDRFSAERPEGSISTLTIQRTEQRDSAMYRCASSLTTVQETQYFGPGTRLLVL.

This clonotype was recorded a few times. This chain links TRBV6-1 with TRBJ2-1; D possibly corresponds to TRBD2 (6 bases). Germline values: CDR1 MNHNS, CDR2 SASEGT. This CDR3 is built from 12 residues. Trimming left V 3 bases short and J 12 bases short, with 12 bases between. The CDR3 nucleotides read TGTGCCAGCAGTGAGGGGACCGGGGGGCAGTTCTTC. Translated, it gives CASSEGTGGQFF.

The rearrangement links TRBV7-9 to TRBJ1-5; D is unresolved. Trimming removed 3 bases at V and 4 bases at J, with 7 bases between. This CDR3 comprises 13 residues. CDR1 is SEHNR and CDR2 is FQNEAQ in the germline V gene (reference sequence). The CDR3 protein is CASSFMGNQPQHF. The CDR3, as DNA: TGTGCCAGCAGCTTTATGGGGAATCAGCCCCAGCATTTT.

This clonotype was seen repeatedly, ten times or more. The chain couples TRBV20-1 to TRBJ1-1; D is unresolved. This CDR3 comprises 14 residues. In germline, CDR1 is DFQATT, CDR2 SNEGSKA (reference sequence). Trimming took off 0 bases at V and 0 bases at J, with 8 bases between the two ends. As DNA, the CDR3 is TGCAGTGCTAGAGATGTCGGATTGAACACTGAAGCTTTCTTT. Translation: CSARDVGLNTEAFF.

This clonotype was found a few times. The CDR3 DNA follows: TGTGCCAGCTCACCAAATTACGGGGGCCGTTACGAGCAGTACTTC. It encodes CASSPNYGGRYEQYF. V is TRBV18 and J is TRBJ2-7, with D perhaps being TRBD1 or TRBD2 (6 bases each). Trimming removed 2 bases at V and 4 bases at J, with 15 bases between. CDR3 length: 15 amino acids. Germline-derived CDR1 and CDR2 are KGHSH and LQKENI.

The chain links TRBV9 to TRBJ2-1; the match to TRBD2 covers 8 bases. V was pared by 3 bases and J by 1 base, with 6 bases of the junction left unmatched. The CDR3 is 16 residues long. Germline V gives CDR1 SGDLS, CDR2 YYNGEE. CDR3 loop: CASSAGGGRSYNEQFF. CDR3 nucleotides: TGTGCCAGCAGCGCGGGGGGCGGGAGGTCCTACAATGAGCAGTTCTTC.

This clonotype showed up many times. In DNA form, the CDR3 reads TGTGCCAGCAGATCGGGGGGCACAGATACGCAGTATTTT. Translation gives CASRSGGTDTQYF. V and J are TRBV7-2 and TRBJ2-3, with TRBD2 as a possible D gene (6 bases). CDR1 is SGHTA and CDR2 is FQGNSA in the germline V gene. V lost 6 bases, J lost 1 base, and 8 bases lay in between. CDR3 length: 13 residues.

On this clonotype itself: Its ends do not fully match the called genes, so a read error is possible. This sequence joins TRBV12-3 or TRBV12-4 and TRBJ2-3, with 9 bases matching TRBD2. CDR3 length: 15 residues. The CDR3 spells CASSLRGGGTDTRYF. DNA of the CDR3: TGTGCCAGCAGTCTCCGCGGGGGGGGGACAGATACGCGGTATTTT.

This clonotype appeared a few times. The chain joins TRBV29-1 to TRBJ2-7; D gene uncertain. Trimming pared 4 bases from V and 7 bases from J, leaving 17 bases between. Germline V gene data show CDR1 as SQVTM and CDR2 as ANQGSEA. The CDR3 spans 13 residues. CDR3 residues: CSVVGGALGEQYF. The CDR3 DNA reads TGCAGCGTTGTCGGCGGAGCCCTGGGGGAGCAGTACTTC.

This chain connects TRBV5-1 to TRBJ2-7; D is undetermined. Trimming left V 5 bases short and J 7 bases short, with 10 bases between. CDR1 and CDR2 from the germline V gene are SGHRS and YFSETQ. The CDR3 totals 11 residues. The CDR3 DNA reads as TGCGCCAGCAGTGAGATGGGAGAGCAGTACTTC. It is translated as CASSEMGEQYF.

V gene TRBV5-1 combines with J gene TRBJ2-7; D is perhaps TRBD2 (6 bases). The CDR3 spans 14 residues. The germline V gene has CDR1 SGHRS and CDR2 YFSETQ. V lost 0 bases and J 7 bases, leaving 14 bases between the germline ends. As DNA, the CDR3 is TGCGCCAGCAGCTTGGGGGACTTCATTTCTGAGCAGTACTTC. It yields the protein CASSLGDFISEQYF.

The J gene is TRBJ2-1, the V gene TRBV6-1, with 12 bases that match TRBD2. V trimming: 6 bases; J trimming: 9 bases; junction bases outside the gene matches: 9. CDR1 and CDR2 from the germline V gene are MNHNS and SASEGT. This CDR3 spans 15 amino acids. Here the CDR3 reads CASRKPGLAGAEQFF. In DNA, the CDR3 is TGTGCCAGCAGGAAGCCGGGACTAGCGGGTGCTGAGCAGTTCTTC.